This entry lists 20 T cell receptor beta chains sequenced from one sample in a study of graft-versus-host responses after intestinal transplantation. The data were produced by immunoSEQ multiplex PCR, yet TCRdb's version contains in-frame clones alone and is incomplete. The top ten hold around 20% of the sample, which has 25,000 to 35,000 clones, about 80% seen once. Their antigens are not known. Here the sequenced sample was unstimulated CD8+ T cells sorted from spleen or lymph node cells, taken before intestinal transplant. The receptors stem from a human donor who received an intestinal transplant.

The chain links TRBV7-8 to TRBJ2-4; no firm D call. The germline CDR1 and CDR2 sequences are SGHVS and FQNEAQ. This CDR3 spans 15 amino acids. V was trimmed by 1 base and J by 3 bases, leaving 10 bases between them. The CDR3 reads CASSLGGGYKNIQYF. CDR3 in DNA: TGTGCCAGCAGCTTAGGCGGCGGCTACAAAAACATTCAGTACTTC.

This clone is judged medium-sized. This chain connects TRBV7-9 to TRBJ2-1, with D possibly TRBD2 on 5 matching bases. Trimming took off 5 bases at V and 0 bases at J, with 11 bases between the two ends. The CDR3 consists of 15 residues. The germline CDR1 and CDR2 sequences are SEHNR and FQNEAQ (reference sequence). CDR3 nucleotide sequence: TGTGCCAGCAGCCCCACCCGGGACTCCTACAATGAGCAGTTCTTC. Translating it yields CASSPTRDSYNEQFF.

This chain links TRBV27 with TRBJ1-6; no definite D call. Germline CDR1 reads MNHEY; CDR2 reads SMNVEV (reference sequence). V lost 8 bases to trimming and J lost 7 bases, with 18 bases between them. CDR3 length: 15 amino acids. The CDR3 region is CASRSGVGGNSPLHF. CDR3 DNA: TGTGCCAGCCGTTCCGGGGTTGGAGGGAATTCACCCCTCCACTTT.

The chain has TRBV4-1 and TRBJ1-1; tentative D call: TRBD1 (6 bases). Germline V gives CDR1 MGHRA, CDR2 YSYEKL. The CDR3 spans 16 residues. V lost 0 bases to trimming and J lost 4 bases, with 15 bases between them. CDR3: CASSQDWHREATEAFF. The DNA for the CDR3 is TGCGCCAGCAGCCAAGATTGGCACAGGGAAGCCACTGAAGCTTTCTTT.

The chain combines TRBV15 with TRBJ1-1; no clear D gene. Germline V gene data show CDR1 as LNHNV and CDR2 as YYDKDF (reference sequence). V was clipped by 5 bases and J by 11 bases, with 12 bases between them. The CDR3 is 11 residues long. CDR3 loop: CATSEDRGAFF. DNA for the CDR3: TGTGCCACCAGCGAGGACCGAGGGGCTTTCTTT.

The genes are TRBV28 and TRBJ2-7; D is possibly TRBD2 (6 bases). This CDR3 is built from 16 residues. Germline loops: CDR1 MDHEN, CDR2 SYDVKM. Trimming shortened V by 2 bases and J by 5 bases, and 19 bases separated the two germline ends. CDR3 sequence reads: CASSLGAAGKNHEQYF. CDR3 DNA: TGTGCCAGCAGTTTAGGGGCGGCGGGGAAAAACCACGAGCAGTACTTC.

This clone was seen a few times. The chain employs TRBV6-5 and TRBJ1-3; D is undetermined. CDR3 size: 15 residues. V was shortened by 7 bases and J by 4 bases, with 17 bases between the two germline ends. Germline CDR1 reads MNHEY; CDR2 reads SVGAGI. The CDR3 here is CASTSFEGMGNTIYF. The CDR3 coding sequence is TGTGCCAGCACCTCCTTTGAGGGAATGGGAAACACCATATATTTT.

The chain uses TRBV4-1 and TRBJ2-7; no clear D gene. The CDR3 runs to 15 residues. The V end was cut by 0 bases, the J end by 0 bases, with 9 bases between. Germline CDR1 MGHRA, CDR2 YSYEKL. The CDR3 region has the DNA TGCGCCAGCAGCCAAGAGGGCGCCAGCTCCTACGAGCAGTACTTC. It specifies CASSQEGASSYEQYF.

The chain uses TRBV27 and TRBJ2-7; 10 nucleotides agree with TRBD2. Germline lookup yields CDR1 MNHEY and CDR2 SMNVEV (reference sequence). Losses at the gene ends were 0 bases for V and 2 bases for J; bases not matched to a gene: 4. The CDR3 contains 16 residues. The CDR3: CASSLSWGLATYEQYF. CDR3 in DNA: TGTGCCAGCAGTTTATCGTGGGGACTAGCGACCTACGAGCAGTACTTC.

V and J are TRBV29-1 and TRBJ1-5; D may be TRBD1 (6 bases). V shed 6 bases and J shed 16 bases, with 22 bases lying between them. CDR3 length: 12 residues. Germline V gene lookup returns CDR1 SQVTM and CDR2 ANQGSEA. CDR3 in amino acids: CSVKTGEGPLHF. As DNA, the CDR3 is TGCAGCGTCAAGACAGGAGAAGGGCCCCTTCATTTT. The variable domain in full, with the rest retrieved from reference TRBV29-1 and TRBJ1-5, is SAVISQKPSRDICQRGTSLTIQCQVDSQVTMMFWYRQQPGQSLTLIATANQGSEATYESGFVIDKFPISRPNLTFSTLTVSNMSPEDSSIYLCSVKTGEGPLHFGDGTRLSIL.

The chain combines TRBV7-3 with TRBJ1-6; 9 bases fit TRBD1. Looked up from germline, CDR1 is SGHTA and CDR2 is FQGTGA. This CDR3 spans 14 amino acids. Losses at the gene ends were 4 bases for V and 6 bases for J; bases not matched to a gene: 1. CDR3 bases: TGTGCCAGCAGCTCGGGACAGGGTAATTCACCCCTCCACTTT. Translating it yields CASSSGQGNSPLHF.

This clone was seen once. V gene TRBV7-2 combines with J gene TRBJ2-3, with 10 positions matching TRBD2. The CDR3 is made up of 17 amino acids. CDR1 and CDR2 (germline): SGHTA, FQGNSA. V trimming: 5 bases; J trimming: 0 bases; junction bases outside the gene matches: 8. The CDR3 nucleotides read TGTGCCAGCAGCATCACGACTAGCGGGCTGAGCACAGATACGCAGTATTTT. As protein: CASSITTSGLSTDTQYF.

For the CDR3, the DNA is TGTGCCAGCAGCTGGTTTTATCCCCCTCCGGGACAGGATTTTCTTGGCGATCAGCCCCAGCATTTT. Translating it yields CASSWFYPPPGQDFLGDQPQHF. The chain combines TRBV7-4 with TRBJ1-5, with TRBD1 identical over 8 bases. The germline V gene encodes CDR1 SGHVT and CDR2 SQSDAQ. J lost 5 bases, V lost 4 bases, and 28 bases had no gene match. CDR3 length: 22 residues. Full variable domain (outside the CDR3, taken from reference TRBV7-4 and TRBJ1-5): GAGVSQSPRYKVAKRGRDVALRCDSISGHVTLYWYRQTLGQGSEVLTYSQSDAQRDKSGRPSGRFSAERPERSVSTLKIQRTEQGDSAVYLCASSWFYPPPGQDFLGDQPQHFGDGTRLSIL.

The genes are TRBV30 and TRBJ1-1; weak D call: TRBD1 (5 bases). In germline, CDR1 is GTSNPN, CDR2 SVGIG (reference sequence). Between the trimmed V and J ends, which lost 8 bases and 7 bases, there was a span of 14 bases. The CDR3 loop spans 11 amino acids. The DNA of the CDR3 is TGTGCCGAGATAGGGGTGAGTGAAGCTTTCTTT. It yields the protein CAEIGVSEAFF.

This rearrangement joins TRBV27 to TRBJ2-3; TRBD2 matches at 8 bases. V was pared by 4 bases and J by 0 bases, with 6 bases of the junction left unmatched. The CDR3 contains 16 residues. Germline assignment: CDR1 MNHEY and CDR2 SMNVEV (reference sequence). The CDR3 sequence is CASSSIAGYSTDTQYF. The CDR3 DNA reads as TGTGCCAGCAGTTCCATAGCGGGATATAGCACAGATACGCAGTATTTT.

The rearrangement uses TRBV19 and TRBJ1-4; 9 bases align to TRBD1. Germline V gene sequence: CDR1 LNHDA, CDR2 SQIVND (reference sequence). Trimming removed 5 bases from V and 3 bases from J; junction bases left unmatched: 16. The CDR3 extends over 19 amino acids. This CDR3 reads CASSPRTGEVLRANEKLFF. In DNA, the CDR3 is TGTGCCAGTAGTCCGCGGACAGGGGAGGTTCTAAGGGCTAATGAAAAACTGTTTTTT. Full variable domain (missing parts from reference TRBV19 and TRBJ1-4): DGGITQSPKYLFRKEGQNVTLSCEQNLNHDAMYWYRQDPGQGLRLIYYSQIVNDFQKGDIAEGYSVSREKKESFPLTVTSAQKNPTAFYLCASSPRTGEVLRANEKLFFGSGTQLSVL.

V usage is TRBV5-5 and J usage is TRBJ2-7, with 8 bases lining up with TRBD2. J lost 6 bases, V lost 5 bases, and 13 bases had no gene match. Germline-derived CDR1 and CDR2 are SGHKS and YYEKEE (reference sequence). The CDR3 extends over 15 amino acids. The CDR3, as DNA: TGTGCCAGCAGACTAGGGTACGGAAGCGGGGGCGAGCAGTACTTC. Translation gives CASRLGYGSGGEQYF.

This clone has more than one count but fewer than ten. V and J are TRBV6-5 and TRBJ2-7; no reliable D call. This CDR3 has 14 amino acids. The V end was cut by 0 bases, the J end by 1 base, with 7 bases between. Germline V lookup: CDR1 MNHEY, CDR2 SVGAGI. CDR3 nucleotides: TGTGCCAGCAGTTACTCGGCTCCGTCCTACGAGCAGTACTTC. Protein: CASSYSAPSYEQYF.

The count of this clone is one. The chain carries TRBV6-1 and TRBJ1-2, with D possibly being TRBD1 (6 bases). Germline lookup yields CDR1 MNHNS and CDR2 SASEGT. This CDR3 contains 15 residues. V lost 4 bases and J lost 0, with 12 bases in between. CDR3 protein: CASSGRGLANYGYTF. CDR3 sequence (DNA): TGTGCCAGCAGTGGCAGGGGCCTCGCTAACTATGGCTACACCTTC.

CDR3 amino acids: CASSLRWGGLTEAFF. The DNA for the CDR3 is TGCGCCAGCAGCTTGAGATGGGGGGGGCTCACTGAAGCTTTCTTT. The chain links TRBV5-1 to TRBJ1-1; D possibly corresponds to TRBD1 (6 bases). Germline values: CDR1 SGHRS, CDR2 YFSETQ. CDR3 length equals 15 residues. V gave up 1 base and J gave up 4 bases, with 14 bases separating them. The complete variable domain, with remaining parts taken from reference TRBV5-1 and TRBJ1-1, reads KAGVTQTPRYLIKTRGQQVTLSCSPISGHRSVSWYQQTPGQGLQFLFEYFSETQRNKGNFPGRFSGRQFSNSRSEMNVSTLELGDSALYLCASSLRWGGLTEAFFGQGTRLTVV.